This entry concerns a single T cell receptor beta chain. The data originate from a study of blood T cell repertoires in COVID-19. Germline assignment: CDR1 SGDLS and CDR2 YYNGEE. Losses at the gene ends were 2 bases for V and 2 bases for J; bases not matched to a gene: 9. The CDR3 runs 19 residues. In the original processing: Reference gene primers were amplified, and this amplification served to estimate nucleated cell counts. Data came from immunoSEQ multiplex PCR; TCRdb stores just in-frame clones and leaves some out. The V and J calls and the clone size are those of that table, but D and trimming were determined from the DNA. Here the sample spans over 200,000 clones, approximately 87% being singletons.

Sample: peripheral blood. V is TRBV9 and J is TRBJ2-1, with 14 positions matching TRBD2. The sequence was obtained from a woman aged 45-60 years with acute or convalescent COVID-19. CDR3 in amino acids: CASSVTGTSGSSPYNEQFF. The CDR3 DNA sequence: TGTGCCAGCAGCGTTACCGGGACTAGCGGGAGCTCCCCCTACAATGAGCAGTTCTTC.